Following are 22 T cell receptor beta chains from one sample sequenced in a study of blood T cell repertoires in COVID-19. The data were produced by immunoSEQ multiplex PCR, yet TCRdb's version contains in-frame clones alone and is incomplete. There are approximately 190,000 clones in the sample; 75% to 90% occur only once, and approximately 2.3% lies in the top ten. The sample comprised peripheral blood. These receptors were obtained from a man between 65 and 85 years old with active or convalescent COVID-19.

CDR3 sequence (DNA): TGTGCCAGCAATACCGGGACAGGGATGAACACTGAAGCTTTCTTT. It yields the protein CASNTGTGMNTEAFF. V usage is TRBV7-2 and J usage is TRBJ1-1; 9 bases map to TRBD1. The CDR3 totals 15 residues. CDR1 is SGHTA and CDR2 is FQGNSA in the germline V gene. The J segment lost 0 bases and the V segment lost 7 bases, leaving 6 bases of the junction unmatched.

V is TRBV6-2 or TRBV6-3 and J is TRBJ2-5; 11 nucleotides agree with TRBD2. Germline V lookup: CDR1 MNHEY, CDR2 SVGEGT. This CDR3 has 16 amino acids. The V segment lost 0 bases and the J segment 5 bases; nucleotides outside the gene matches: 5. CDR3 protein: CASSYSSGGAYETQYF. The CDR3 DNA reads as TGTGCCAGCAGTTACTCTAGCGGGGGGGCCTATGAGACCCAGTACTTC.

The chain employs TRBV19 and TRBJ2-2; 10 nucleotides agree with TRBD2. Germline V CDR1 and CDR2: LNHDA, SQIVND (reference sequence). CDR3 length: 16 residues. Germline trimming cut 6 bases from V and 3 bases from J; bases unmatched to any gene: 7. CDR3 in DNA: TGTGCCAGTAGGCGTAGACTAGCGGGTTACACCGGGGAGCTGTTTTTT. Its translation: CASRRRLAGYTGELFF.

Details on this clone: A read error may account for a junction end that differs from germline. V usage is TRBV20-1 and J usage is TRBJ1-3; 10 positions match TRBD1. The CDR3 consists of 11 residues. CDR1 DFQATT and CDR2 SNEGSKA come from the germline V gene (reference sequence). DNA of the CDR3: TGCAGTGCTAGAATAGGGACAGGGGTCGATTTT. It specifies CSARIGTGVDF.

DNA for the CDR3: TGTGCCAGCAGCACTGGACTAGCGGGAGTTGGTGAGCAGTTCTTC. Its translation is CASSTGLAGVGEQFF. This chain links TRBV7-9 with TRBJ2-1; 13 nucleotides match TRBD2. The CDR3 runs to 15 residues. With 5 bases clipped from V and 9 bases from J, the junction kept 7 bases outside the gene matches. From germline, CDR1 is SEHNR and CDR2 FQNEAQ (reference sequence).

This rearrangement joins TRBV11-2 to TRBJ1-1, with unresolved D. Germline V gene lookup returns CDR1 SGHAT and CDR2 FQNNGV. The CDR3 is made up of 13 amino acids. Trimming removed 1 base at V and 3 bases at J, with 6 bases between. Here the CDR3 reads CASSLARYTEAFF. CDR3 nucleotides: TGTGCCAGCAGCTTAGCCAGATACACTGAAGCTTTCTTT.

With regard to this clone: Other DNA sequences within the sample encode an identical CDR3. V and J are TRBV28 and TRBJ1-2, with D possibly being TRBD1 (5 bases). CDR1 and CDR2 (germline): MDHEN, SYDVKM. The CDR3 is 13 amino acids. V was cut by 6 bases and J by 7 bases, with 15 bases left in between. The CDR3 sequence is CASSPGGLGGYTF. The CDR3 DNA reads as TGTGCCAGCAGCCCTGGGGGGTTGGGTGGCTACACCTTC.

Here the CDR3 reads CASSLGGQNEKLFF. The DNA of the CDR3 is TGTGCCAGCAGCTTAGGGGGACAAAATGAAAAACTGTTTTTT. V gene TRBV7-8 combines with J gene TRBJ1-4, with D perhaps matching TRBD1 (6 bases). Trimming shortened V by 1 base and J by 5 bases, and 8 bases separated the two germline ends. This CDR3 region has 14 residues. The V gene's germline CDR1 is SGHVS and CDR2 FQNEAQ.

The chain uses TRBV6-5 and TRBJ1-2, with 7 positions matching TRBD1. Germline values: CDR1 MNHEY, CDR2 SVGAGI. V shed 5 bases and J 1 base; nucleotides not matched to a gene: 4. The CDR3 runs to 14 residues. The CDR3 loop is CASSNRDSNYGYTF. CDR3 nucleotides: TGTGCCAGCAGTAACCGGGACAGTAACTATGGCTACACCTTC.

This chain joins TRBV7-9 and TRBJ1-3; D is unclear. V gave up 3 bases and J gave up 3 bases, with 12 bases separating them. CDR1 SEHNR and CDR2 FQNEAQ come from the germline V gene (reference sequence). The CDR3 has 15 residues. The CDR3, as DNA: TGTGCCAGCAGCTTCCAGCAGGCAGGTGGAAACACCATATATTTT. This translates into CASSFQQAGGNTIYF.

This chain connects TRBV6-1 to TRBJ2-7, with TRBD1 as a possible D gene (5 bases). CDR3 length: 16 residues. Germline values: CDR1 MNHNS, CDR2 SASEGT. Trimming removed 2 bases from V and 2 bases from J, with 16 bases in between. In nucleotides, the CDR3 is TGTGCCAGCAGTGAAAAACGGTCCAGGGTAACCTACGAGCAGTACTTC. Residues: CASSEKRSRVTYEQYF.

The rearrangement uses TRBV30 and TRBJ2-7; D not certain. Trimming removed 0 bases from V and 1 base from J, with 13 bases in between. Germline V gene lookup returns CDR1 GTSNPN and CDR2 SVGIG (reference sequence). The CDR3 is made up of 15 amino acids. The CDR3 reads CAWSVSAFQSYEQYF. CDR3 nucleotides: TGTGCCTGGAGTGTCAGCGCATTTCAGTCCTACGAGCAGTACTTC.

The chain links TRBV5-1 to TRBJ1-6; a possible D gene is TRBD1 (5 bases). In germline, CDR1 is SGHRS, CDR2 YFSETQ. This CDR3 is built from 16 residues. V lost 0 bases and J 7 bases, leaving 14 bases between the germline ends. The CDR3 sequence: CASSLAPRVGNSPLHF. Written as DNA, the CDR3 is TGCGCCAGCAGCTTGGCCCCCAGGGTTGGGAATTCACCCCTCCACTTT.

This clone was seen only once. The chain employs TRBV7-8 and TRBJ1-4; D gene ambiguous. Trimming removed 4 bases at V and 0 bases at J, with 6 bases between. This CDR3 contains 14 residues. Germline V gene lookup returns CDR1 SGHVS and CDR2 FQNEAQ. The CDR3 spells CASSYGTTNEKLFF. The DNA for the CDR3 is TGTGCCAGCAGCTACGGTACAACTAATGAAAAACTGTTTTTT.

The chain is built from TRBV5-1 and TRBJ2-7; TRBD1 agrees at 7 bases. This CDR3 contains 13 residues. Germline V gene sequence: CDR1 SGHRS, CDR2 YFSETQ. J lost 3 bases, V lost 0 bases, and 0 bases had no gene match. CDR3 nucleotides: TGCGCCAGCAGCTTGGGGACAGGCTACGAGCAGTACTTC. Encoded protein: CASSLGTGYEQYF.

The gene calls are TRBV6-5 and TRBJ1-2; weak D call: TRBD1 (5 bases). Germline values: CDR1 MNHEY, CDR2 SVGAGI. Trimming took off 6 bases at V and 0 bases at J, with 11 bases between the two ends. This CDR3 comprises 14 residues. DNA of the CDR3: TGTGCCAGCAGCTGGACACTGGCTAACTATGGCTACACCTTC. Its translation is CASSWTLANYGYTF.

V usage is TRBV7-2 and J usage is TRBJ2-7; D remains ambiguous. Trimming stripped 5 bases from V and 2 bases from J, with 10 bases between. From germline, CDR1 is SGHTA and CDR2 FQGNSA. The CDR3 extends over 13 amino acids. The CDR3 DNA reads as TGTGCCAGCAGCATCCCTCGTGCCTACGAGCAGTACTTC. It specifies CASSIPRAYEQYF.

This rearrangement joins TRBV27 to TRBJ1-5, with 7 positions matching TRBD1. Trimming cost V 5 bases and J 6 bases; bases outside gene matches: 7. CDR1 and CDR2 from the germline V gene are MNHEY and SMNVEV (reference sequence). This CDR3 is 14 amino acids long. The CDR3 spells CASSRQGIRQPQHF. DNA of the CDR3: TGTGCCAGCAGTCGACAGGGAATTCGTCAGCCCCAGCATTTT.

The rearrangement links TRBV6-1 to TRBJ1-5, with 8 bases that match TRBD1. The germline V gene has CDR1 MNHNS and CDR2 SASEGT. V shed 1 base, J shed 4 bases, and the junction held 9 bases outside the gene matches. This CDR3 spans 17 amino acids. The CDR3 DNA is TGTGCCAGCAGTGAAGGGAAGGCAGGGGGCGTGAATCAGCCCCAGCATTTT. This sequence encodes CASSEGKAGGVNQPQHF.

This chain connects TRBV7-9 to TRBJ2-4; maybe TRBD1 (5 bases). Germline lookup yields CDR1 SEHNR and CDR2 FQNEAQ (reference sequence). Trimming left V 1 base short and J 7 bases short, with 11 bases between. CDR3 length: 14 amino acids. CDR3 nucleotide sequence: TGTGCCAGCAGCTTAGTTGAACCAGGGAACATTCAGTACTTC. It yields the protein CASSLVEPGNIQYF.

For the CDR3, the DNA is TGCGCCAGCAGCCCAGCGGGAGCCTACGAGCAGTACTTC. Protein sequence: CASSPAGAYEQYF. This chain joins TRBV5-1 and TRBJ2-7; 8 nucleotides align to TRBD2. The trim removed 4 bases at V and 2 bases at J, leaving 2 bases unmatched. The CDR3 extends over 13 amino acids. CDR1 is SGHRS, CDR2 YFSETQ, per germline.

The V gene is TRBV27, the J gene TRBJ2-2; no definite D call. The ends were cut back, 2 bases at V and 0 bases at J, with 4 bases in the middle. Germline assignment: CDR1 MNHEY and CDR2 SMNVEV (reference sequence). This CDR3 spans 14 amino acids. The CDR3 coding sequence is TGTGCCAGCAGTTTACCGGCGAACACCGGGGAGCTGTTTTTT. It translates to CASSLPANTGELFF.